This is a list of T cell receptor beta chains from one sample in a study of response to subunit inactivated influenza vaccine. TCRdb redid the calling of the RT-PCR reads with MiXCR, one entry per CDR3 protein. Of around 750,000 distinct CDR3 sequences in the sample, roughly 20% are singletons; the top ten hold roughly a tenth. The starting material was PBMCs from blood, obtained around 5 days after vaccination. These receptors were collected from a man aged 50 or older who received an inactivated influenza vaccine. Both conserved end residues are part of each CDR3. The order of the fields is D gene, clone size, J gene, V gene, CDR3 protein, CDR3 DNA. A D gene is named only where the DNA matches it firmly. Some rows have no size entry. The others give once, few or many, or a class for an expanded clone.

>TRBD1|few|TRBJ2-7|TRBV7-8
CASSSGDRVYEQYF
TGTGCCAGCAGCTCAGGGGACAGGGTCTACGAGCAGTACTTC
>-|-|TRBJ1-1|TRBV7-8
CASSPRGGTEAFF
TGTGCCAGCAGCCCCCGGGGGGGCACTGAAGCTTTCTTT
>-|few|TRBJ2-7|TRBV19
CASSRLVSYEQYF
TGTGCCAGTAGCCGACTAGTCTCCTACGAGCAGTACTTC
>-|many|TRBJ2-3|TRBV20-1
CSARPGTDTQYF
TGCAGTGCCCGGCCGGGGACAGATACGCAGTATTTT
>TRBD1|once|TRBJ2-7|TRBV28
CASSIRDRFYEQYF
TGTGCCAGCAGTATCCGGGACAGATTCTACGAGCAGTACTTC
>TRBD1|few|TRBJ2-1|TRBV18
CASSPGQGAGNEQFF
TGTGCCAGCTCACCTGGACAGGGGGCCGGCAATGAGCAGTTCTTC
>TRBD2|-|TRBJ2-2|TRBV3-1
CASSQARGLAGRELFF
TGTGCCAGCAGCCAGGCGAGAGGACTAGCGGGAAGGGAGCTGTTTTTT
>-|-|TRBJ2-5|TRBV7-9
CASSLQWETQYF
TGTGCCAGCAGTCTCCAATGGGAGACCCAGTACTTC
>TRBD1|many|TRBJ1-1|TRBV30
CAWNPDRVKPNTEAFF
TGTGCCTGGAACCCCGACAGGGTGAAACCGAACACTGAAGCTTTCTTT
>-|few|TRBJ1-5|TRBV4-3
CASSQDDKMPCNQPQHF
TGCGCCAGCAGCCAAGATGACAAGATGCCGTGCAATCAGCCCCAGCATTTT
>-|-|TRBJ2-1|TRBV20-1
CSAGFHSVEQFF
TGCAGTGCTGGATTCCACAGCGTTGAGCAGTTCTTC
>-|-|TRBJ2-7|TRBV20-1
CSARGSGARGAAHDSQYF
TGCAGTGCTAGAGGGAGCGGGGCCCGGGGGGCAGCGCACGATTCGCAGTACTTC
>-|few|TRBJ1-6|TRBV15
CATSILPDSHNSPLHF
TGTGCCACCAGCATTCTCCCTGACAGCCATAATTCACCCCTCCACTTT
>-|-|TRBJ2-7|TRBV24-1
CATSGDSSYEQYF
TGTGCCACCAGTGGCGACAGCTCCTACGAGCAGTACTTC
>-|few|TRBJ1-1|TRBV12-3/TRBV12-4
CASSFASMNTEAFF
TGTGCCAGCAGTTTTGCCAGCATGAACACTGAAGCTTTCTTT
>TRBD2|few|TRBJ2-3|TRBV4-1
CASSLGTAGGTDTQYF
TGCGCCAGCAGCCTCGGTACAGCGGGAGGCACAGATACGCAGTATTTT
>-|-|TRBJ2-7|TRBV7-2
CASSSGRLYEQYF
TGTGCCAGCAGCTCCGGTCGTTTGTACGAGCAGTACTTC
>-|few|TRBJ1-1|TRBV20-1
CSARLPGAGPNTEAFF
TGCAGTGCTAGACTCCCGGGGGCAGGGCCGAACACTGAAGCTTTCTTT
>-|-|TRBJ2-7|TRBV4-1
CASSQGLSGWEQYF
TGCGCCAGCAGCCAAGGTTTATCGGGCTGGGAGCAGTACTTC
>-|few|TRBJ2-2|TRBV5-1
CASSLWTGTSHGELFF
TGCGCCAGCAGCTTGTGGACCGGGACCTCCCACGGGGAGCTGTTTTTT
>-|-|TRBJ1-1|TRBV20-1
CSAPRTPGFTEAFF
TGCAGTGCTCCGCGGACCCCGGGATTCACTGAAGCTTTCTTT
>-|few|TRBJ2-7|TRBV28
CASSRRIHEQYF
TGTGCCAGCAGCCGACGGATCCACGAGCAGTACTTC
>-|-|TRBJ2-3|TRBV11-2
CASSVYFGSRTDTQYF
TGTGCCAGCAGCGTATATTTTGGGAGCCGCACAGATACGCAGTATTTT
>-|many|TRBJ1-1|TRBV25-1
CASSATGSWDTEAFF
TGTGCCAGCAGTGCTACAGGGAGTTGGGACACTGAAGCTTTCTTT
>-|few|TRBJ2-7|TRBV20-1
CSATPGQASSYEQYF
TGCAGTGCTACCCCAGGGCAGGCGAGCTCCTACGAGCAGTACTTC
>-|-|TRBJ2-3|TRBV7-9
CASSLAQGNTDTQYF
TGTGCCAGCAGCTTAGCGCAGGGCAACACAGATACGCAGTATTTT
>-|few|TRBJ2-5|TRBV4-3
CASSQTPGPRAGETQYF
TGCGCCAGCAGCCAAACTCCGGGACCGAGGGCGGGAGAGACCCAGTACTTC
>TRBD2|-|TRBJ2-7|TRBV7-8
CASSSSPPGLVTEQYF
TGTGCCAGCAGCTCCTCGCCTCCGGGACTAGTAACCGAGCAGTACTTC
>-|many|TRBJ2-7|TRBV25-1
CASSETGAYEQYF
TGTGCCAGCAGTGAAACAGGCGCCTACGAGCAGTACTTC
>-|many|TRBJ1-1|TRBV6-2/TRBV6-3
CASSFDTEAFF
TGTGCCAGCAGTTTTGACACTGAAGCTTTCTTT
>-|few|TRBJ2-1|TRBV20-1
CSAHGQNEQFF
TGCAGTGCTCATGGACAGAATGAGCAGTTCTTC
>TRBD1|-|TRBJ1-5|TRBV29-1
CSAADRINQPQHF
TGCAGCGCCGCGGACAGGATCAATCAGCCCCAGCATTTT
>TRBD1|-|TRBJ1-6|TRBV7-2
CASSSTGEDSPLHF
TGTGCCAGCAGCTCGACAGGGGAGGATTCACCCCTCCACTTT
>TRBD1|few|TRBJ2-1|TRBV19
CASSTGQVMINEQFF
TGTGCCAGTAGTACGGGACAGGTAATGATCAATGAGCAGTTCTTC
>TRBD2|few|TRBJ2-1|TRBV9
CASSVGLAVKSSYNEQFF
TGTGCCAGCAGCGTAGGCCTAGCGGTCAAAAGCTCCTACAATGAGCAGTTCTTC
>-|-|TRBJ2-2|TRBV12-3/TRBV12-4
CASSGTRGGGELFF
TGTGCCAGCAGCGGGACCCGCGGTGGCGGGGAGCTGTTTTTT
>TRBD2|-|TRBJ2-7|TRBV7-2
CASSVTSGESYEQYF
TGTGCCAGCAGCGTAACTAGCGGGGAATCCTACGAGCAGTACTTC
>TRBD2|few|TRBJ2-2|TRBV9
CASSLAGTSNTGELFF
TGTGCCAGCAGCCTAGCGGGGACATCGAACACCGGGGAGCTGTTTTTT
>TRBD1|few|TRBJ2-1|TRBV27
CASSLGTGEYNEQFF
TGTGCCAGCAGTTTAGGGACAGGGGAATACAATGAGCAGTTCTTC
>-|-|TRBJ2-1|TRBV4-1
CASSQDLRGEQFF
TGCGCCAGCAGCCAAGATCTCAGGGGCGAGCAGTTCTTC
>-|-|TRBJ2-7|TRBV3-1
CASSQAVAGPYEQYF
TGTGCCAGCAGCCAAGCAGTAGCAGGTCCCTACGAGCAGTACTTC
>-|few|TRBJ2-5|TRBV4-3
CASSQVMGQGETQYF
TGCGCCAGCAGCCAAGTGATGGGGCAGGGGGAGACCCAGTACTTC
>-|-|TRBJ2-2|TRBV7-9
CASRETTGELFF
TGTGCCAGCAGAGAAACCACCGGGGAGCTGTTTTTT
>-|few|TRBJ1-4|TRBV20-1
CSAPNRRHGEKLFF
TGCAGTGCGCCAAACAGGCGGCACGGTGAAAAACTGTTTTTT
>TRBD2|few|TRBJ2-5|TRBV20-1
CSANPSGRAETQYF
TGCAGTGCAAACCCTAGCGGGAGGGCAGAGACCCAGTACTTC